The 13 T cell receptor beta chains given below trace back to one sample, sequenced in a study of T cell responses to AZD1222 COVID-19 vaccine. Profiling relied on immunoSEQ multiplex PCR, and the TCRdb table lists in-frame clones only, not all of them. The sample contains 200,000 to 250,000 clones, about 94% of which appear only once. The material was peripheral blood, obtained 28 days after the second dose of the MenACWY control vaccine. The receptors here all came from an adult who received the MenACWY meningococcal vaccine as a control.

In this sample, this clone turned up a few times. V gene TRBV5-5 combines with J gene TRBJ1-1, with D unresolved. Germline V gene data show CDR1 as SGHKS and CDR2 as YYEKEE (reference sequence). CDR3 length: 16 residues. V was clipped by 7 bases and J by 0 bases, with 19 bases between them. The CDR3, as DNA: TGTGCCAGCTCGCAAAATGTCCCTGCCTTGAACACTGAAGCTTTCTTT. Translation: CASSQNVPALNTEAFF.

CDR3 region: CASSRERGSYNEQFF. The CDR3 DNA reads TGCGCCAGCAGCCGGGAGCGGGGCTCCTACAATGAGCAGTTCTTC. The chain couples TRBV5-1 to TRBJ2-1; TRBD2 agrees at 7 bases. Germline loops: CDR1 SGHRS, CDR2 YFSETQ. Trimming took 4 bases from V and 0 from J; bases not matched to a gene: 4. CDR3 length equals 15 residues.

This clone was recorded only once. The chain joins TRBV7-2 to TRBJ2-5; possibly TRBD1 or TRBD2 for D (6 bases each). Trimming removed 2 bases at V and 5 bases at J, with 15 bases between. CDR3 length: 15 residues. Germline values: CDR1 SGHTA, CDR2 FQGNSA. CDR3 sequence reads: CASSLLGGPSETQYF. CDR3 sequence (DNA): TGTGCCAGCAGCTTATTAGGGGGGCCCTCTGAGACCCAGTACTTC.

The gene calls are TRBV29-1 and TRBJ2-1; 9 bases map to TRBD2. Germline trimming cut 4 bases from V and 7 bases from J; bases unmatched to any gene: 8. Germline loops: CDR1 SQVTM, CDR2 ANQGSEA. CDR3 size: 14 residues. This CDR3 is CSVADTGLANEQFF. In nucleotides, the CDR3 is TGCAGCGTTGCTGACACAGGACTAGCGAATGAGCAGTTCTTC.

This rearrangement joins TRBV30 to TRBJ1-4, with a weak D call TRBD1 (5 bases). There are 13 residues in the CDR3. V was clipped by 3 bases and J by 4 bases, with 9 bases between them. CDR1 and CDR2 from the germline V gene are GTSNPN and SVGIG (reference sequence). The CDR3 protein is CAWSVDSNEKLFF. CDR3 bases: TGTGCCTGGAGCGTTGACAGTAATGAAAAACTGTTTTTT.

This rearrangement joins TRBV5-5 to TRBJ2-1; D remains unclear. The CDR3 spans 11 residues. V was cut by 2 bases and J by 10 bases, with 7 bases left in between. Germline lookup yields CDR1 SGHKS and CDR2 YYEKEE (reference sequence). For the CDR3, the DNA is TGTGCCAGCAGCTTCGGCGACGAGCAGTTCTTC. It translates to CASSFGDEQFF.

This chain links TRBV12-3 or TRBV12-4 with TRBJ2-4; D remains unclear. CDR3 size: 13 residues. The V end was cut by 1 base, the J end by 0 bases, with 1 base between. CDR3 nucleotide sequence: TGTGCCAGCAGTTTAGTAGCCAAAAACATTCAGTACTTC. It specifies CASSLVAKNIQYF.

This chain connects TRBV29-1 to TRBJ2-3, with D unresolved. V was cut by 6 bases and J by 2 bases, with 6 bases left in between. The CDR3 has 11 amino acids. CDR1 SQVTM and CDR2 ANQGSEA come from the germline V gene. In DNA form, the CDR3 reads TGCAGCGTAGCCTTCACAGATACGCAGTATTTT. It codes for CSVAFTDTQYF.

The J gene is TRBJ2-1, the V gene TRBV3-1 (or the pseudogene TRBV3-2), with TRBD2 matching 7 bases. Trimming took 3 bases from V and 8 from J; bases not matched to a gene: 7. CDR1 LGHDT and CDR2 YNNKEL come from the germline V gene (reference sequence). The CDR3 has 14 amino acids. CDR3 sequence: CASSQARLADEQFF. CDR3 bases: TGTGCCAGCAGCCAGGCCCGACTAGCCGATGAGCAGTTCTTC.

The rearrangement joins TRBV19 to TRBJ2-3; the match to TRBD2 covers 15 bases. The CDR3 runs to 15 residues. V dropped 5 bases and J dropped 4; count of bases not matched to a gene: 1. Germline V gene lookup returns CDR1 LNHDA and CDR2 SQIVND (reference sequence). CDR3 protein: CASSRTSGRADTQYF. CDR3 bases: TGTGCCAGTAGTCGGACTAGCGGGAGGGCAGATACGCAGTATTTT. The complete variable domain, with remaining parts taken from reference TRBV19 and TRBJ2-3, reads DGGITQSPKYLFRKEGQNVTLSCEQNLNHDAMYWYRQDPGQGLRLIYYSQIVNDFQKGDIAEGYSVSREKKESFPLTVTSAQKNPTAFYLCASSRTSGRADTQYFGPGTRLTVL.

The chain couples TRBV24-1 to TRBJ1-2; the match to TRBD1 covers 7 bases. Germline CDR1 reads KGHDR; CDR2 reads SFDVKD. Trimming took 5 bases from V and 4 from J; bases not matched to a gene: 6. The CDR3 extends over 14 amino acids. CDR3 residues: CATSGPGQTYGYTF. CDR3 DNA sequence: TGTGCCACCAGTGGCCCGGGACAGACCTATGGCTACACCTTC.

V and J are TRBV5-5 and TRBJ2-1; 7 bases match TRBD1. CDR3 length: 14 amino acids. Looked up from germline, CDR1 is SGHKS and CDR2 is YYEKEE (reference sequence). J lost 5 bases, V lost 2 bases, and 4 bases had no gene match. The DNA for the CDR3 is TGTGCCAGCAGCTTCCGGACAGGAGACAATGAGCAGTTCTTC. Its protein is CASSFRTGDNEQFF.

The chain joins TRBV6-1 to TRBJ1-2, with D hard to call. Germline CDR1 reads MNHNS; CDR2 reads SASEGT. Trimming shortened V by 5 bases and J by 1 base, and 8 bases separated the two germline ends. This CDR3 has 13 residues. CDR3 protein: CASSKQLNYGYTF. The CDR3 DNA is TGTGCCAGCAGTAAACAGCTTAACTATGGCTACACCTTC.